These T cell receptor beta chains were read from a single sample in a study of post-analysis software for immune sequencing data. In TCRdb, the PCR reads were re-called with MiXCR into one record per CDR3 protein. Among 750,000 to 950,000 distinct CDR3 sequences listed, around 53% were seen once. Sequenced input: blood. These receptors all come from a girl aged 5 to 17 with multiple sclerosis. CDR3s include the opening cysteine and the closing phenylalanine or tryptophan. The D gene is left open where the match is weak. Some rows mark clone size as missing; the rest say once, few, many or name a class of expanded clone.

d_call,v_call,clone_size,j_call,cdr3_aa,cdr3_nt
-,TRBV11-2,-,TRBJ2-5,CASSQRRLETQYF,TGTGCCAGCAGCCAAAGGAGGTTGGAGACCCAGTACTTC
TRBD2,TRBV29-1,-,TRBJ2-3,CSVPLAGEQDTQYF,TGCAGCGTTCCGCTAGCGGGAGAACAAGATACGCAGTATTTT
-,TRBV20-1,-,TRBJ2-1,CSAPGFYNEQFF,TGCAGTGCCCCCGGGTTCTACAATGAGCAGTTCTTC
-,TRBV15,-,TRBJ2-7,CATSRGVSGQRNEQYF,TGTGCCACCAGCAGAGGGGTTTCAGGACAGAGGAACGAGCAGTACTTC
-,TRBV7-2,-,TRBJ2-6,CASSRDVSGANVLTF,TGTGCCAGCAGCCGGGACGTCTCTGGGGCCAACGTCCTGACTTTC
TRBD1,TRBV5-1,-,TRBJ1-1,CASSTGQGGLNTEAFF,TGCGCCAGCAGCACCGGACAGGGGGGTTTGAACACTGAAGCTTTCTTT
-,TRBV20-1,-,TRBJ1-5,CSAARGHTTINQPQHF,TGCAGTGCCGCTAGAGGCCACACCACGATTAATCAGCCCCAGCATTTT
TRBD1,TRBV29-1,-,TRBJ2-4,CSVEDRGTYNEQYF,TGCAGCGTCGAGGACAGGGGAACCTACAATGAGCAGTACTTC
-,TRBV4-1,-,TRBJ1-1,CASSQEKQGRLKAFF,TGCGCCAGCAGCCAAGAAAAACAAGGGCGACTGAAAGCTTTCTTT
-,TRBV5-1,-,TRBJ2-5,CTSSLGGVQETQYF,TGCACCAGCAGCTTGGGTGGAGTACAAGAGACCCAGTACTTC
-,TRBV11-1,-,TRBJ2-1,CASSLVAVEQFF,TGTGCCAGCAGCTTGGTAGCGGTTGAGCAGTTCTTC
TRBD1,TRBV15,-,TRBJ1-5,CATRDRGGYQPQHF,TGTGCCACCAGAGACAGGGGGGGCTATCAGCCCCAGCATTTT
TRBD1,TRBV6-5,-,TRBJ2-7,CASSYFAGGYEQYF,TGTGCCAGCAGTTACTTCGCAGGGGGATACGAGCAGTACTTC
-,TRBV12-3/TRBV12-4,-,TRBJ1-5,CASSFFGMNQPQHF,TGTGCCAGCAGTTTCTTCGGGATGAATCAGCCCCAGCATTTT
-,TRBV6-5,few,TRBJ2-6,CASSNDSFSGANVLTF,TGTGCCAGCAGTAACGACAGTTTCTCTGGGGCCAACGTCCTGACTTTC
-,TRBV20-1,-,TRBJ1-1,CSARADSTRWGAFF,TGCAGTGCTAGAGCCGACAGTACCCGGTGGGGAGCTTTCTTT
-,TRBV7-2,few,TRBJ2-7,CASSADGRLSYEQYF,TGTGCCAGCAGCGCTGACGGTCGCCTCTCCTACGAGCAGTACTTC
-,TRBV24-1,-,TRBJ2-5,CATSDRPEETQYF,TGTGCCACCAGTGATCGCCCAGAAGAGACCCAGTACTTC
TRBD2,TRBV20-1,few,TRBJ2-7,CSARLSGRSYEQYF,TGCAGTGCTAGACTAAGCGGGAGGAGCTACGAGCAGTACTTC
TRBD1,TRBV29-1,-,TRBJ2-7,CSVTRDRLWEQYF,TGCAGCGTTACCCGGGACAGGTTGTGGGAGCAGTACTTC
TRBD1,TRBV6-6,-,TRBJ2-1,CAARDRVRNEQFF,TGTGCCGCCCGGGACAGGGTTCGCAATGAGCAGTTCTTC
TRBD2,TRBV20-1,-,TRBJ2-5,CSARDRGGGPSRAQYF,TGCAGTGCTAGAGATCGTGGGGGAGGGCCCTCCAGGGCCCAGTACTTC
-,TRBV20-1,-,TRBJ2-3,CSAGTDTDTQYF,TGCAGTGCCGGGACTGATACAGATACGCAGTATTTT
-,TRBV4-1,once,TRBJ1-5,CASSQETGQPQHF,TGCGCCAGCAGCCAAGAAACGGGTCAGCCCCAGCATTTT
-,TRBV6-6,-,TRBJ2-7,CASSYKVGASYEQYF,TGTGCCAGCAGTTACAAAGTCGGGGCCTCCTACGAGCAGTACTTC
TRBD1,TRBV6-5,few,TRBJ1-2,CASGDSNYGYTF,TGTGCCAGCGGGGACAGTAACTATGGCTACACCTTC
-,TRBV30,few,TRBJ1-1,CAWSWDKNTEAFF,TGTGCCTGGAGTTGGGACAAGAACACTGAAGCTTTCTTT
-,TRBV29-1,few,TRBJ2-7,CSVGGRIHEQYF,TGCAGCGTTGGAGGGAGAATCCACGAGCAGTACTTC
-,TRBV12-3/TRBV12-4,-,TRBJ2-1,CASTRLDEQFF,TGTGCCAGCACTAGGTTAGATGAGCAGTTCTTC
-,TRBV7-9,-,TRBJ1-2,CASSLGVIDPNYGYTF,TGTGCCAGCAGCTTAGGGGTCATCGATCCTAACTATGGCTACACCTTC
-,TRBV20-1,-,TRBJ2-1,CSALSQGLFFYNEQFF,TGCAGTGCCCTATCCCAGGGTCTCTTTTTCTACAATGAGCAGTTCTTC
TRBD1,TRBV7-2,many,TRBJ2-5,CASSLVGDRLYF,TGTGCCAGCAGCTTAGTTGGGGACAGGTTGTACTTC
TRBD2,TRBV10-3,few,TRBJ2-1,CAISRLAGESSSYNEQFF,TGTGCCATCAGTCGACTAGCGGGAGAATCCAGCTCCTACAATGAGCAGTTCTTC
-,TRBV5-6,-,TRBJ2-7,CASSLRTDNYEQYF,TGTGCCAGCAGCTTGAGGACGGATAACTACGAGCAGTACTTC
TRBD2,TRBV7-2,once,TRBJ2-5,CASSPDPSGLSGTQYF,TGTGCCAGCAGCCCAGATCCTAGCGGCCTGAGTGGGACCCAGTACTTC
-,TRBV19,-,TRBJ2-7,CASKSLLDPYEQYF,TGTGCCAGTAAATCCTTGCTAGATCCCTACGAGCAGTACTTC